This T cell receptor beta chain derives from a study of T cell changes during pregnancy in multiple sclerosis. The CDR3 sequence is 14 residues long. Per the germline V gene, CDR1 is MDHEN and CDR2 is SYDVKM. The J segment lost 4 bases and the V segment lost 6 bases, leaving 5 bases of the junction unmatched. This table comes from immunoSEQ multiplex PCR, and its TCRdb copy is limited to in-frame clones, with some not included. The table lists 60,000 to 90,000 clones, about nine tenths of them singletons, with 1.5% to 2% in the top ten. Comments on this clone: Other DNA sequences in this sample translate to the same CDR3.

Specimen: peripheral blood, collected before pregnancy. V gene TRBV28 combines with J gene TRBJ1-4, with 7 bases aligning to TRBD1. The receptor was derived from a female donor with multiple sclerosis, enrolled in a pregnancy study. In DNA form, the CDR3 reads TGTGCCAGCAGATCGGGACAGTTTAATGAAAAACTGTTTTTT. It encodes CASRSGQFNEKLFF.